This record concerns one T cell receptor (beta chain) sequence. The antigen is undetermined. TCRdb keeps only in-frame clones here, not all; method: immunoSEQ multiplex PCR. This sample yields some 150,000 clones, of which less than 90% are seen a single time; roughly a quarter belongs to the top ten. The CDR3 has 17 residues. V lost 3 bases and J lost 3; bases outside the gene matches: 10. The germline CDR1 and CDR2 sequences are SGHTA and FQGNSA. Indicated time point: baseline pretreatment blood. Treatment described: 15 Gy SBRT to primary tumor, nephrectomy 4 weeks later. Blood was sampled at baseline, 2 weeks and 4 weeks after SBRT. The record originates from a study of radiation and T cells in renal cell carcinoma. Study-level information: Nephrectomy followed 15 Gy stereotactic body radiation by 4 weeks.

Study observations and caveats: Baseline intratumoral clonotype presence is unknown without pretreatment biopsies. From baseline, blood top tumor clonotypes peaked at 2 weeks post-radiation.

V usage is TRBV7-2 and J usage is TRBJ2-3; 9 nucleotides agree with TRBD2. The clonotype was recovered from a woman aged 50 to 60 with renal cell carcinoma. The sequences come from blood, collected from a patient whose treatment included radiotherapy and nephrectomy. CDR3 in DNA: TGTGCCAGCAGCTTTGGTCTAGCGGGGCCCGCTACAGATACGCAGTATTTT. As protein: CASSFGLAGPATDTQYF.